Listed below are T cell receptor beta chains from one sample, sequenced in a study of T-cell reconstitution after alpha-beta-depleted transplantation in children. Each CDR3 protein is one row after TCRdb ran MiXCR on the PCR reads. The sample gives a few hundred thousand distinct CDR3 sequences, about a sixth of which show up once; less than 4% is in the top ten. Here the sequenced sample was PBMCs from the stem cell graft donor, taken from the stem cell graft. The receptors here all came from a human donor who donated a stem cell graft to a child with acute lymphoblastic leukemia. Both conserved end residues are part of each CDR3. D genes are given only for firm matches. Clone size appears in some rows only: once, few, many, or a class for an expanded clone.

d_call: NA
j_call: TRBJ2-3
clone_size: few
v_call: TRBV5-1
cdr3_nt: TGCGCCAGCAGCTTGGCGACAGCCACAGATACGCAGTATTTT
cdr3_aa: CASSLATATDTQYF

d_call: NA
j_call: TRBJ2-2
clone_size: NA
v_call: TRBV12-3/TRBV12-4
cdr3_nt: TGTGCCAGCAGTACCCGGGACATACCCGGGGAGCTGTTTTTT
cdr3_aa: CASSTRDIPGELFF

d_call: NA
j_call: TRBJ1-2
clone_size: few
v_call: TRBV11-2
cdr3_nt: TGTGCCAGCAGCTTAGCCCCCTCTAACTATGGCTACACCTTC
cdr3_aa: CASSLAPSNYGYTF

d_call: NA
j_call: TRBJ2-1
clone_size: NA
v_call: TRBV29-1
cdr3_nt: TGCAGCGTTGAACTGTCGGGGCAGTTCTTC
cdr3_aa: CSVELSGQFF

d_call: NA
j_call: TRBJ2-7
clone_size: NA
v_call: TRBV5-1
cdr3_nt: TGCGCCAGCAGCGGGGGAAGGAGCTCCTACGAGCAGTACTTC
cdr3_aa: CASSGGRSSYEQYF

d_call: NA
j_call: TRBJ2-1
clone_size: NA
v_call: TRBV27
cdr3_nt: TGTGCCAGCAGTTTAGGGGAGGTCCACCGGACTGAGCAGTTCTTC
cdr3_aa: CASSLGEVHRTEQFF

d_call: NA
j_call: TRBJ2-5
clone_size: once
v_call: TRBV29-1
cdr3_nt: TGCAGCGCCGGAAACCATACCCAAGAGACCCAGTACTTC
cdr3_aa: CSAGNHTQETQYF

d_call: NA
j_call: TRBJ1-6
clone_size: NA
v_call: TRBV20-1
cdr3_nt: TGCAGTGCCCAACCGGGGGCCGTAGAAGCAGCACCCCTCCACTTT
cdr3_aa: CSAQPGAVEAAPLHF

d_call: NA
j_call: TRBJ2-1
clone_size: few
v_call: TRBV4-1
cdr3_nt: TGCGCCAGCAGCCAAGGGGCCGGGGCCGGGTCCTACAATGAGCAGTTCTTC
cdr3_aa: CASSQGAGAGSYNEQFF

d_call: NA
j_call: TRBJ2-1
clone_size: NA
v_call: TRBV20-1
cdr3_nt: TGCAGTGCTAGAGCTTGGGACTCGAGGAATGAGCAGTTCTTC
cdr3_aa: CSARAWDSRNEQFF

d_call: NA
j_call: TRBJ2-1
clone_size: NA
v_call: TRBV19
cdr3_nt: TGTGCCAGTAGTATAGTCGACTTATACCATGAGCAGTTCTTC
cdr3_aa: CASSIVDLYHEQFF

d_call: TRBD1
j_call: TRBJ1-1
clone_size: few
v_call: TRBV10-3
cdr3_nt: TGTGCCATCAGTGTGGGACAGCTGAACACTGAAGCTTTCTTT
cdr3_aa: CAISVGQLNTEAFF

d_call: TRBD2
j_call: TRBJ2-1
clone_size: NA
v_call: TRBV20-1
cdr3_nt: TGCAGTGCAGCCCATGATGTTGTAGCGGGGTTTACGGCGGGCAATGAGCAGTTCTTC
cdr3_aa: CSAAHDVVAGFTAGNEQFF

d_call: TRBD2
j_call: TRBJ2-1
clone_size: few
v_call: TRBV7-6
cdr3_nt: TGTGCCAGCAGCTTAAGCTTACTTGGCGGGAGCGTTTACGATGAGCAGTTCTTC
cdr3_aa: CASSLSLLGGSVYDEQFF

d_call: TRBD2
j_call: TRBJ2-7
clone_size: few
v_call: TRBV2
cdr3_nt: TGTGCCAGCGGGACTAGCGGGAGCTACGAGCAGTACTTC
cdr3_aa: CASGTSGSYEQYF

d_call: TRBD2
j_call: TRBJ2-3
clone_size: NA
v_call: TRBV5-1
cdr3_nt: TGCGCCAGCAGCTCAGGACTAGCGGGATTAACCACAGATACGCAGTATTTT
cdr3_aa: CASSSGLAGLTTDTQYF

d_call: NA
j_call: TRBJ2-7
clone_size: few
v_call: TRBV2
cdr3_nt: TGTGCCAGCCAATGGAGGGTATACGAGCAGTACTTC
cdr3_aa: CASQWRVYEQYF

d_call: TRBD2
j_call: TRBJ2-1
clone_size: NA
v_call: TRBV12-3/TRBV12-4
cdr3_nt: TGTGCCAGCAGTTTTAGCGGGAGAGGCTACAATGAGCAGTTCTTC
cdr3_aa: CASSFSGRGYNEQFF

d_call: TRBD2
j_call: TRBJ2-1
clone_size: NA
v_call: TRBV5-1
cdr3_nt: TGCGCCAGCAGCTCTTTCACGGGAGGGCCCTACAATGAGCAGTTCTTC
cdr3_aa: CASSSFTGGPYNEQFF

d_call: NA
j_call: TRBJ1-1
clone_size: few
v_call: TRBV5-1
cdr3_nt: TGCGCCAGCAGCTTGTACGCGGGACTGAACACTGAAGCTTTCTTT
cdr3_aa: CASSLYAGLNTEAFF

d_call: NA
j_call: TRBJ2-4
clone_size: few
v_call: TRBV5-1
cdr3_nt: TGCGCCTCCGAGGCAGTTAACATTCAGTACTTC
cdr3_aa: CASEAVNIQYF

d_call: NA
j_call: TRBJ1-5
clone_size: many
v_call: TRBV24-1
cdr3_nt: TGTGCCACCAGTGACCCGGACACTGCCCAGGGACCCCAGCATTTT
cdr3_aa: CATSDPDTAQGPQHF

d_call: TRBD1
j_call: TRBJ2-1
clone_size: NA
v_call: TRBV2
cdr3_nt: TGTGCCAGCAGAAAGGGACAGGGGGCCTACAATGAGCAGTTCTTC
cdr3_aa: CASRKGQGAYNEQFF

d_call: NA
j_call: TRBJ2-7
clone_size: NA
v_call: TRBV5-1
cdr3_nt: TGCGCCAGCAGCTTGGGGGGGATCCCCTCCGAGCAGTACTTC
cdr3_aa: CASSLGGIPSEQYF

d_call: NA
j_call: TRBJ1-1
clone_size: many
v_call: TRBV29-1
cdr3_nt: TGCAGCGTTGATTCCGGACCTAACACTGAAGCTTTCTTT
cdr3_aa: CSVDSGPNTEAFF

d_call: NA
j_call: TRBJ2-1
clone_size: NA
v_call: TRBV29-1
cdr3_nt: TGCAGCGTTGAAGATCGGTGGGAGCAGTTCTTC
cdr3_aa: CSVEDRWEQFF

d_call: NA
j_call: TRBJ2-2
clone_size: once
v_call: TRBV7-9
cdr3_nt: TGTGCCAGCAGCTTGAGGCGGGAGAACACCGGGGAGCTGTTTTTT
cdr3_aa: CASSLRRENTGELFF

d_call: NA
j_call: TRBJ2-7
clone_size: many
v_call: TRBV5-6
cdr3_nt: TGTGCCAGCAGCCTCCTGCACTACGAGCAGTACTTC
cdr3_aa: CASSLLHYEQYF

d_call: NA
j_call: TRBJ2-3
clone_size: NA
v_call: TRBV9
cdr3_nt: TGTGCCAGCAGCGGCCGGGGTGGGCAGGGCAGAGCAGATACGCAGTATTTT
cdr3_aa: CASSGRGGQGRADTQYF

d_call: TRBD1
j_call: TRBJ1-6
clone_size: few
v_call: TRBV11-1
cdr3_nt: TGTGCCAGCAGCTCGGCGCTGGGGACAGGGAATTCACCCCTCCACTTT
cdr3_aa: CASSSALGTGNSPLHF

d_call: NA
j_call: TRBJ2-1
clone_size: NA
v_call: TRBV5-6
cdr3_nt: TGTGCCAGCAGCTTGATAACCCGACCCGACAATGAGCAGTTCTTC
cdr3_aa: CASSLITRPDNEQFF

d_call: TRBD1
j_call: TRBJ2-5
clone_size: once
v_call: TRBV29-1
cdr3_nt: TGCAGCGTCACCGGGACAGGGGGCTTCGAGACCCAGTACTTC
cdr3_aa: CSVTGTGGFETQYF

d_call: NA
j_call: TRBJ1-1
clone_size: NA
v_call: TRBV27
cdr3_nt: TGTGCCAGCAGTCAGGGATCTGAAGCTTTCTTT
cdr3_aa: CASSQGSEAFF

d_call: TRBD1
j_call: TRBJ2-1
clone_size: NA
v_call: TRBV10-3
cdr3_nt: TGTGCCATCGGGGACAGGTACAATGAGCAGTTCTTC
cdr3_aa: CAIGDRYNEQFF

d_call: NA
j_call: TRBJ1-4
clone_size: few
v_call: TRBV5-1
cdr3_nt: TGCGCCAGCAGCCAGGGACCGACGCTACCCAGGCTGTTTTTT
cdr3_aa: CASSQGPTLPRLFF

d_call: TRBD1
j_call: TRBJ2-1
clone_size: few
v_call: TRBV3-1
cdr3_nt: TGTGCCAGCAGCCAACGGAGACAGGGCAATGAGCAGTTCTTC
cdr3_aa: CASSQRRQGNEQFF

d_call: NA
j_call: TRBJ2-3
clone_size: NA
v_call: TRBV7-6
cdr3_nt: TGTGCCAGCAGCTTAGAGGGCTGGGACTCCACAGATACGCAGTATTTT
cdr3_aa: CASSLEGWDSTDTQYF

d_call: NA
j_call: TRBJ2-2
clone_size: NA
v_call: TRBV25-1
cdr3_nt: TGTGCCAGCACCCGGGGGAGCGGGGAGCTGTTTTTT
cdr3_aa: CASTRGSGELFF

d_call: TRBD2
j_call: TRBJ2-7
clone_size: NA
v_call: TRBV20-1
cdr3_nt: TGCAGTGCTAGGGCGGGAGAGGTGTACGAGCAGTACTTC
cdr3_aa: CSARAGEVYEQYF

d_call: NA
j_call: TRBJ1-2
clone_size: NA
v_call: TRBV15
cdr3_nt: TGTGCCACCAGCCCCAGCCTTTGGGACGGCGAAAACTATGGCTACACCTTC
cdr3_aa: CATSPSLWDGENYGYTF

d_call: TRBD1
j_call: TRBJ1-4
clone_size: NA
v_call: TRBV12-3/TRBV12-4
cdr3_nt: TGTGCCAGCAGCCAGCAACAGGGGGCGGATGAAAAACTGTTTTTT
cdr3_aa: CASSQQQGADEKLFF

d_call: NA
j_call: TRBJ1-1
clone_size: NA
v_call: TRBV5-1
cdr3_nt: TGCGCCAGCAGCTTCGGAAAGGGTCTAAGGGCCCAGGGGACTGAAGCTTTCTTT
cdr3_aa: CASSFGKGLRAQGTEAFF

d_call: NA
j_call: TRBJ2-5
clone_size: NA
v_call: TRBV11-2
cdr3_nt: TGTGCCAGCAGCTCAGCTCAGGGCTTTAAGTACTTC
cdr3_aa: CASSSAQGFKYF

d_call: NA
j_call: TRBJ2-7
clone_size: NA
v_call: TRBV19
cdr3_nt: TGTGCCAGTAGTATCACATACTCCTACGAGCAGTACTTC
cdr3_aa: CASSITYSYEQYF

d_call: TRBD1
j_call: TRBJ1-2
clone_size: NA
v_call: TRBV5-5
cdr3_nt: TGTGCCAGCAGCTTGCCGGGACAGCCGTCGACGGGATTC
cdr3_aa: CASSLPGQPSTGF

d_call: NA
j_call: TRBJ1-5
clone_size: NA
v_call: TRBV5-1
cdr3_nt: TGCGCCAGCAGCTTAGAAGGATTCGGTCAGCCCCAGCATTTT
cdr3_aa: CASSLEGFGQPQHF

d_call: NA
j_call: TRBJ1-2
clone_size: NA
v_call: TRBV25-1
cdr3_nt: TGTGCCAGCAGTGAAATCTTCAATTTCTATGGCTACACCTTC
cdr3_aa: CASSEIFNFYGYTF

d_call: TRBD1
j_call: TRBJ1-1
clone_size: few
v_call: TRBV9
cdr3_nt: TGTGCCACTGGGACGGGACAGGGAACTGAAGCTTTCTTT
cdr3_aa: CATGTGQGTEAFF

d_call: NA
j_call: TRBJ2-1
clone_size: few
v_call: TRBV4-2
cdr3_nt: TGTGCCAGCAGCCAAGTGTCGGGAGTAAACAATGAGCAGTTCTTC
cdr3_aa: CASSQVSGVNNEQFF

d_call: TRBD2
j_call: TRBJ2-1
clone_size: NA
v_call: TRBV10-2
cdr3_nt: TGCGCCAGCAAGTTGGGACTAGTGTCGGATGAGCAGTTCTTC
cdr3_aa: CASKLGLVSDEQFF

d_call: NA
j_call: TRBJ2-5
clone_size: NA
v_call: TRBV7-2
cdr3_nt: TGTGCCAGCAGCTTCCATACTCCGAAGGGGGGCCAAGAGACCCAGTACTTC
cdr3_aa: CASSFHTPKGGQETQYF

d_call: NA
j_call: TRBJ2-5
clone_size: NA
v_call: TRBV12-3/TRBV12-4
cdr3_nt: TGTGCCAGCAGTCCCCACACGGGACTTAAAGAGACCCAGTACTTC
cdr3_aa: CASSPHTGLKETQYF

d_call: NA
j_call: TRBJ2-7
clone_size: few
v_call: TRBV9
cdr3_nt: TGTGCCAGCAGCGTAGCCCCGAAGAGCCGCCTCTGGGACGAGCAGTACTTC
cdr3_aa: CASSVAPKSRLWDEQYF

d_call: NA
j_call: TRBJ2-7
clone_size: few
v_call: TRBV4-1
cdr3_nt: TGCGCCAGCAGCCAAGCTGCCAGGGGCATGATCTACGAGCAGTACTTC
cdr3_aa: CASSQAARGMIYEQYF